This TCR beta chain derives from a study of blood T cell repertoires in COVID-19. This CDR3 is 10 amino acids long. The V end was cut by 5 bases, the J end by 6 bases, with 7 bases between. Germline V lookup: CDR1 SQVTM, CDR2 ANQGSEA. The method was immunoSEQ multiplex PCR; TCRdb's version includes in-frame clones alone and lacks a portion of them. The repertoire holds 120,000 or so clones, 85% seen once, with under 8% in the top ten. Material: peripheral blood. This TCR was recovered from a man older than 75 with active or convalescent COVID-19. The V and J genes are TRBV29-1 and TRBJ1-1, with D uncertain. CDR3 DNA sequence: TGCAGCGTTTTGACTCCTGAAGCTTTCTTT. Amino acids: CSVLTPEAFF.